This T cell receptor beta chain was found in a study of T cell clonality in common variable immunodeficiency. Regarding the study as a whole: Fewer deletions and N-nucleotide insertions were reportedly seen in common variable immunodeficiency TCR beta sequences. CVID subjects had higher TCRbeta clonality than healthy controls, most marked in about a third.

This clone has ten or more counts. No antigen is known for it. The read terminates 3 residues before the CDR3 end, so the remaining end is supplied by the germline J gene. Some clones are missing from TCRdb's copy, which holds only in-frame ones; the method was immunoSEQ multiplex PCR. This repertoire holds tens of thousands of clones, and none appear only once. Caucasian heritage predominated among both patients and controls. In germline, CDR1 is SGHTA, CDR2 FQGNSA. The CDR3 sequence is 15 residues long. With 0 bases removed from V and 2 bases from J, the gap between germline ends came to 9 bases. The chain has TRBV7-2 and TRBJ2-3; TRBD2 might be the D (6 bases). Sequencing was done on a sample of peripheral blood mononuclear cells. The sequence derives from a person aged 18 to 75 in good health. Incomplete CDR3 DNA: TGTGCCAGCAGCTTAGCTGCGGACTACACAGATACG. Encoded protein: CASSLAADYTDT. The full CDR3 protein reads CASSLAADYTDTQYF.